The present TCR beta chain was sequenced within a study of T cell repertoires in cytomegalovirus infection. About the research overall: Based on public TCR beta signatures, there were indications of CMV infection and of a matching HLA type. Study results and caveats: HLA-C-restricted CMV clonotypes gave the most frequent clonotype in two of eight donors. Identification of carriers of CMV plus the relevant HLA was performed using cumulative public TCR beta family frequency.

The CDR3 has 16 amino acids. Germline V gives CDR1 SGHVS, CDR2 FNYEAQ. Between the trimmed V and J ends, which lost 5 bases and 3 bases, there was a span of 19 bases. This clonotype was seen ten or more times. Its antigen is not known. TCRdb re-called the reads with MiXCR, one entry per CDR3 protein. The top ten clones hold roughly 15% of a sample with about 450,000 distinct CDR3 sequences, around 32% of them seen once. Sequenced material: PBMCs. This clonotype was sampled from a human donor in good health (CMV status not recorded). Some clones in this sample may be carry-over from other donors' samples. The V and J genes are TRBV7-6 and TRBJ1-1, with D unclear. CDR3 residues: CASSGLPTGGHTEAFF. In nucleotides, the CDR3 is TGTGCCAGCAGCGGTTTACCGACGGGAGGACACACTGAAGCTTTCTTT.